The present entry profiles one T cell receptor (beta chain) with its context. The germline gives CDR1 MNHEY, CDR2 SMNVEV (reference sequence). Trimming stripped 6 bases from V and 0 bases from J, with 7 bases between. The CDR3 extends over 13 amino acids. The data originate from a study of technical replicates of blood from several donors. Assay used: immunoSEQ multiplex PCR; TCRdb lists only in-frame clones, some missing. The repertoire holds approximately 76,000 clones, with about 86% as singletons. V and J are TRBV27 and TRBJ2-3; D gene unclear. The clonotype comes from a human donor in good health. Some clones in this sample may be carry-over from other donors' samples. Sequencing was performed on PBMCs. In nucleotides, the CDR3 is TGTGCCAGCAGCCGGTTAAGCACAGATACGCAGTATTTT. Amino acid sequence: CASSRLSTDTQYF.